This is a list of T cell receptor beta chains from one sample in a study of T cells in Graves' hyperthyroidism and ophthalmopathy. TCRdb reprocessed the multiplex PCR reads via MiXCR and lists one record per CDR3 protein. The sample has around 250,000 distinct CDR3 sequences, 13% to 15% seen once. The sample taken for sequencing was blood. Every receptor here comes from a woman aged 40 to 50 with Graves' hyperthyroidism that later progressed to Graves' ophthalmopathy. The CDR3 runs from the conserved cysteine through the conserved F or W. D genes are given only for firm matches. Clone size is not always given. Where it is, it says once, few, many or a class for expanded clones.

TGTGCCAGCAGCTTAGCCGAGGAGGATGAGCAGTTCTTC CASSLAEEDEQFF TRBV11-3 . TRBJ2-1 many
TGTGCCAGCAGTTACCAATCAGAGACCCAGTACTTC CASSYQSETQYF TRBV6-6 . TRBJ2-5 many
TGTGCCAGCAGGGCCTTAGGGGCAATGAACACTGAAGCTTTCTTT CASRALGAMNTEAFF TRBV3-1 . TRBJ1-1 .
TGTGCCAGCAGTCCACCGGGACTAGCTTTGGATACGCAGTATTTT CASSPPGLALDTQYF TRBV28 TRBD2 TRBJ2-3 many
TGTGCCAGCAGCTCCTTCGACCCGAGCTCTGGAAACACCATATATTTT CASSSFDPSSGNTIYF TRBV11-2 . TRBJ1-3 many
TGTGCCAGCAGTCAACAGGGGTGGGATGGCTACACCTTC CASSQQGWDGYTF TRBV12-3/TRBV12-4 TRBD1 TRBJ1-2 few
TGTGCCAGCAGTTTCGGACTAGCGAGAGCGTATTTT CASSFGLARAYF TRBV3-1 TRBD2 TRBJ2-3 many
TGTGCCAGCAGCCCCTTGCCGCGGAGCAGAGATACGCAGTATTTT CASSPLPRSRDTQYF TRBV5-4 . TRBJ2-3 .
TGTGCCAGCAGTTCGGGGCTATACTACTATGGCTACACCTTC CASSSGLYYYGYTF TRBV6-1 . TRBJ1-2 many
TGCGCCAGCAGCCTGCCGGGACCACTCACCGGGGAGCTGTTTTTT CASSLPGPLTGELFF TRBV5-1 . TRBJ2-2 many
TGCAGTGCTAGAGGCTGGGACGGGGGAGAGACCCAGTACTTC CSARGWDGGETQYF TRBV20-1 . TRBJ2-5 many
TGTGCCAGCAGCCCTAGTCGCCCCGGGGATGAGCAGTTCTTC CASSPSRPGDEQFF TRBV7-9 . TRBJ2-1 many